Listed here are 31 T cell receptor beta chains from one sample, sequenced in a study of T cells in Graves' hyperthyroidism and ophthalmopathy. TCR beta CDR3 sequences were amplified from RNA transcripts. HTBI primers were the set used in a first-round RT-PCR of the TCR CDR3. One entry per CDR3 protein, called by TCRdb with MiXCR from the multiplex PCR reads. The sample lists nearly 600,000 distinct CDR3 sequences; around 14% were seen once. What was sequenced was blood. These TCRs come from a woman in her thirties with Graves' hyperthyroidism that later progressed to Graves' ophthalmopathy.

The rearrangement links TRBV27 to TRBJ2-1; D gene uncertain. Trimming took off 0 bases at V and 3 bases at J, with 15 bases between the two ends. The CDR3 is 17 amino acids. Per germline, CDR1 MNHEY and CDR2 SMNVEV (reference sequence). CDR3: CASSLSPLRSYYNEQFF. In DNA, the CDR3 is TGTGCCAGCAGTTTATCCCCCCTTAGGTCTTACTACAATGAGCAGTTCTTC.

This clonotype was counted a few times. The J gene is TRBJ1-2, the V gene TRBV5-1, with 9 bases matching TRBD1. CDR3 size: 14 residues. The germline gives CDR1 SGHRS, CDR2 YFSETQ. V lost 4 bases to trimming and J lost 6 bases; unmatched junction nucleotides: 7. CDR3 sequence (DNA): TGCGCCAGCAGCCGCCGACAGGGGGGGGATGGCTACACCTTC. Protein sequence: CASSRRQGGDGYTF.

There are many counts of this clonotype. V is TRBV12-3 or TRBV12-4 and J is TRBJ1-1; D is perhaps TRBD1 (6 bases). V shed 4 bases and J shed 5 bases, with 14 bases lying between them. This CDR3 comprises 14 residues. The CDR3 DNA sequence: TGTGCCAGCAGTTCCGGGACATGGGGGACTGAAGCTTTCTTT. As protein: CASSSGTWGTEAFF.

This clonotype was counted ten times or more. The V call is TRBV30, the J call TRBJ2-7; 10 bases match TRBD2. The germline V gene has CDR1 GTSNPN and CDR2 SVGIG (reference sequence). With V trimmed by 4 bases and J by 1 base, 1 base remained unmatched. This CDR3 is 13 amino acids long. This CDR3 reads CAWTSGSSYEQYF. In DNA form, the CDR3 reads TGTGCCTGGACTAGCGGGAGTTCCTACGAGCAGTACTTC. The entire variable domain, with the rest obtained from reference TRBV30 and TRBJ2-7, is as follows: SQTIHQWPATLVQPVGSPLSLECTVEGTSNPNLYWYRQAAGRGLQLLFYSVGIGQISSEVPQNLSASRPQDRQFILSSKKLLLSDSGFYLCAWTSGSSYEQYFGPGTRLTVT.

This clonotype was detected a few times. V usage is TRBV9 and J usage is TRBJ1-1; D possibly corresponds to TRBD1 (5 bases). Trimming removed 2 bases from V and 4 bases from J, with 12 bases in between. The CDR3 has 14 residues. The germline gives CDR1 SGDLS, CDR2 YYNGEE. The CDR3 region has the DNA TGTGCCAGCAGCGTTCAAGGGGAGGGCACTGAAGCTTTCTTT. The encoded protein is CASSVQGEGTEAFF.

About this clonotype: Given the absence of the conserved phenylalanine or tryptophan at the CDR3 end, a read error is likely. The chain recombines TRBV14 with TRBJ1-5; TRBD1 might be the D (5 bases). Per the germline V gene, CDR1 is SGHDN and CDR2 is FVKESK. The CDR3 totals 13 residues. V lost 4 bases and J lost 9, with 13 bases in between. The CDR3 sequence is CASSLGPWGPQHV. As DNA, the CDR3 is TGTGCCAGCAGCCTGGGACCTTGGGGGCCCCAGCATGTT.

This clonotype was counted ten times or more. The chain recombines TRBV28 with TRBJ1-6; no firm D call. Per germline, CDR1 MDHEN and CDR2 SYDVKM. The CDR3 is made up of 17 amino acids. V lost 3 bases and J lost 10, with 22 bases in between. The CDR3 region is CASSLSLLGSLGSPLHF. The CDR3 nucleotides are TGTGCCAGCAGTTTGTCCCTCTTGGGGAGTTTGGGATCACCCCTCCACTTT.

This clonotype appeared many times. This chain uses TRBV20-1 with TRBJ1-5; D is possibly TRBD1 (6 bases). Germline lookup yields CDR1 DFQATT and CDR2 SNEGSKA (reference sequence). V was clipped by 6 bases and J by 3 bases, with 12 bases between them. This CDR3 has 13 residues. The CDR3 sequence: CSATTGINQPQHF. The CDR3 coding sequence is TGCAGTGCGACCACAGGGATCAATCAGCCCCAGCATTTT.

This clonotype was observed many times. The chain uses TRBV7-2 and TRBJ2-1; 8 bases map to TRBD2. Losses at the gene ends were 4 bases for V and 9 bases for J; bases not matched to a gene: 5. Germline loops: CDR1 SGHTA, CDR2 FQGNSA. This CDR3 spans 13 amino acids. As DNA, the CDR3 is TGTGCCAGCAGCTGGACTAGCTCTGGTGAGCAGTTCTTC. This codes for CASSWTSSGEQFF.

This clonotype has at least ten counts. The chain is built from TRBV18 and TRBJ1-2; D not certain. V shed 3 bases and J shed 9 bases, with 17 bases lying between them. The CDR3 has 14 amino acids. Germline lookup yields CDR1 KGHSH and CDR2 LQKENI. As DNA, the CDR3 is TGTGCCAGCTCACCCCTCGGCGGGGATGAGAGCTACACCTTC. This translates into CASSPLGGDESYTF.

This clonotype has at least ten counts. The V call is TRBV5-1, the J call TRBJ2-3; unclear D gene. CDR1 and CDR2 (germline): SGHRS, YFSETQ. The CDR3 has 13 amino acids. V was pared by 1 base and J by 6 bases, with 9 bases between. CDR3 region: CASSLNEMDTQYF. The CDR3 coding sequence is TGCGCCAGCAGCTTGAACGAGATGGATACGCAGTATTTT.

J is TRBJ2-7 and V is TRBV18; D uncertain. Germline loops: CDR1 KGHSH, CDR2 LQKENI. The CDR3 loop spans 13 amino acids. Between the trimmed V and J ends, which lost 3 bases and 2 bases, there was a span of 8 bases. The DNA for the CDR3 is TGTGCCAGCTCACCGGCAAAAGCCTACGAGCAGTACTTC. This encodes CASSPAKAYEQYF.

The rearrangement links TRBV20-1 to TRBJ2-3; 11 bases line up with TRBD1. The trim removed 5 bases at V and 2 bases at J, leaving 6 bases unmatched. The CDR3 totals 15 residues. CDR1 is DFQATT, CDR2 SNEGSKA, per germline (reference sequence). The CDR3 DNA follows: TGCAGTGCTCCCCGGACAGGGGGCATCACAGATACGCAGTATTTT. Its protein product is CSAPRTGGITDTQYF.

This clonotype has more than one count but fewer than ten. The rearrangement uses TRBV5-1 and TRBJ1-1; D is possibly TRBD1 (5 bases). With 4 bases removed from V and 7 bases from J, the gap between germline ends came to 11 bases. Germline CDR1 reads SGHRS; CDR2 reads YFSETQ. The CDR3 contains 12 residues. For the CDR3, the DNA is TGCGCCAGCAGCACAGGACACCTTGAAGCTTTCTTT. Residues: CASSTGHLEAFF.

This clonotype was recorded many times. The genes are TRBV5-1 and TRBJ2-3; TRBD2 matches at 8 bases. The CDR3 extends over 17 amino acids. J lost 2 bases, V lost 2 bases, and 10 bases had no gene match. The germline V gene encodes CDR1 SGHRS and CDR2 YFSETQ. CDR3 nucleotides: TGCGCCAGCAGCTTTGGGGCCACTAGCGGAGCCACAGATACGCAGTATTTT. Amino acid sequence: CASSFGATSGATDTQYF.

In this sample, this clonotype turned up many times. In nucleotides, the CDR3 is TGTGCCAGCAGCTCGGGACAGCTGCCCTACGAGCAGTACTTC. Its translation is CASSSGQLPYEQYF. V is TRBV28 and J is TRBJ2-7; 7 bases are a match to TRBD1. Unmatched junction bases numbered 7, after V lost 6 bases and J lost 2 bases. This CDR3 is built from 14 residues. From germline, CDR1 is MDHEN and CDR2 SYDVKM. Full variable domain (remainder filled in from reference TRBV28 and TRBJ2-7): DVKVTQSSRYLVKRTGEKVFLECVQDMDHENMFWYRQDPGLGLRLIYFSYDVKMKEKGDIPEGYSVSREKKERFSLILESASTNQTSMYLCASSSGQLPYEQYFGPGTRLTVT.

This clonotype has a count of ten or more. The chain recombines TRBV7-2 with TRBJ2-2, with TRBD2 identical over 12 bases. The length of the CDR3 is 18 residues. Trimming removed 5 bases from V and 6 bases from J; junction bases left unmatched: 13. Looked up from germline, CDR1 is SGHTA and CDR2 is FQGNSA. The CDR3 region is CASSPRSGTSGLAGELFF. As DNA, the CDR3 is TGTGCCAGCAGCCCCCGCTCCGGGACTAGCGGGCTCGCCGGGGAGCTGTTTTTT. The variable domain in full, completed from reference TRBV7-2 and TRBJ2-2, reads GAGVSQSPSNKVTEKGKDVELRCDPISGHTALYWYRQSLGQGLEFLIYFQGNSAPDKSGLPSDRFSAERTGGSVSTLTIQRTQQEDSAVYLCASSPRSGTSGLAGELFFGEGSRLTVL.

Many counts were recorded for this clonotype. The J gene is TRBJ2-7, the V gene TRBV7-2; D unresolved. The CDR3 is made up of 14 amino acids. The V gene's germline CDR1 is SGHTA and CDR2 FQGNSA. With 4 bases removed from V and 6 bases from J, the gap between germline ends came to 16 bases. The CDR3, as DNA: TGTGCCAGCAGCTATTCAGGTCGTGAAGGCGAGCAGTACTTC. Amino acid sequence: CASSYSGREGEQYF. Variable domain in full (rest from reference TRBV7-2 and TRBJ2-7): GAGVSQSPSNKVTEKGKDVELRCDPISGHTALYWYRQSLGQGLEFLIYFQGNSAPDKSGLPSDRFSAERTGGSVSTLTIQRTQQEDSAVYLCASSYSGREGEQYFGPGTRLTVT.

This clonotype was counted at least ten times. The chain recombines TRBV7-6 with TRBJ2-2; D perhaps matches TRBD2 (6 bases). The germline CDR1 and CDR2 sequences are SGHVS and FNYEAQ. The length of the CDR3 is 16 residues. Trimming removed 1 base from V and 4 bases from J, with 13 bases in between. The CDR3 spells CASSLVPGAGTGELFF. For the CDR3, the DNA is TGTGCCAGCAGCTTAGTTCCGGGAGCGGGCACCGGGGAGCTGTTTTTT.

This clonotype was seen ten or more times. The CDR3 nucleotides are TGTGCCTGGACTTGGGGGAACTCCTACAATGAGCAGTTCTTC. Translating gives CAWTWGNSYNEQFF. This chain links TRBV30 with TRBJ2-1; D is tentatively TRBD1 or TRBD2 (5 bases each). V was cut by 4 bases and J by 0 bases, with 10 bases left in between. There are 14 residues in the CDR3. Per germline, CDR1 GTSNPN and CDR2 SVGIG (reference sequence).

At least ten counts were recorded for this clonotype. V is TRBV7-2 and J is TRBJ2-1; 14 bases are shared with TRBD2. The CDR3 length is 17 residues. Germline values: CDR1 SGHTA, CDR2 FQGNSA. V dropped 4 bases and J dropped 8; count of bases not matched to a gene: 10. The CDR3 region has the DNA TGTGCCAGCAGCTCCGCAGGACTAGCGGGAGGAGGCCATGAGCAGTTCTTC. It codes for CASSSAGLAGGGHEQFF.

This clonotype was recorded at least ten times. The chain employs TRBV14 and TRBJ1-2, with D possibly being TRBD1 (5 bases). The CDR3 length is 15 residues. V lost 3 bases to trimming and J lost 8 bases, with 19 bases between them. The germline gives CDR1 SGHDN, CDR2 FVKESK. CDR3 sequence: CASSQALPGLGGYTF. CDR3 nucleotides: TGTGCCAGCAGCCAGGCGCTACCGGGACTTGGAGGCTACACCTTC.

The table lists this clonotype with many counts. The chain recombines TRBV27 with TRBJ1-2; the D is unclear. Germline assignment: CDR1 MNHEY and CDR2 SMNVEV (reference sequence). The CDR3 totals 14 residues. The V gene lost 4 bases and the J gene lost 5 bases, with 14 bases spanning the gap. CDR3 nucleotides: TGTGCCAGCAGTTACGGAGCCACCTGGTATGGCTACACCTTC. This encodes CASSYGATWYGYTF.

In its sample, this clonotype was seen a few times. The rearrangement uses TRBV5-1 and TRBJ2-1; TRBD1 matches at 7 bases. From germline, CDR1 is SGHRS and CDR2 YFSETQ. V shed 3 bases and J 5 bases; nucleotides not matched to a gene: 8. The CDR3 runs to 15 residues. The DNA for the CDR3 is TGCGCCAGCAGCTCTCCCGGGACAGTACACAATGAGCAGTTCTTC. Translation gives CASSSPGTVHNEQFF. The full variable domain, rest sourced from reference TRBV5-1 and TRBJ2-1, is KAGVTQTPRYLIKTRGQQVTLSCSPISGHRSVSWYQQTPGQGLQFLFEYFSETQRNKGNFPGRFSGRQFSNSRSEMNVSTLELGDSALYLCASSSPGTVHNEQFFGPGTRLTVL.

This clonotype was found many times. J is TRBJ2-2 and V is TRBV10-3, with D perhaps TRBD2 (5 bases). This CDR3 is 16 amino acids long. The germline V gene encodes CDR1 ENHRY and CDR2 SYGVKD. The germline V and J ends were trimmed by 4 bases and 0 bases, with 12 bases remaining between them. This CDR3 reads CAISGLAGSNTGELFF. The CDR3 DNA is TGTGCCATCAGTGGACTGGCGGGTTCGAACACCGGGGAGCTGTTTTTT.

This clonotype was detected ten times or more. This rearrangement joins TRBV6-1 to TRBJ2-7; 8 bases map to TRBD1. The CDR3 consists of 14 residues. Germline CDR1 MNHNS, CDR2 SASEGT. V lost 6 bases to trimming and J lost 3 bases; unmatched junction nucleotides: 7. The CDR3, as DNA: TGTGCCAGCAGAACCCGACAGGGGAACTACGAGCAGTACTTC. As protein: CASRTRQGNYEQYF.

This clonotype was detected ten times or more. The chain links TRBV19 to TRBJ1-5; 9 bases align to TRBD1. This CDR3 spans 15 amino acids. Germline-derived CDR1 and CDR2 are LNHDA and SQIVND (reference sequence). J was trimmed by 3 bases and V by 4 bases; bases with no gene match: 4. CDR3 sequence (DNA): TGTGCCAGTAGTAAGGGGACAGGGAACAATCAGCCCCAGCATTTT. The encoded protein is CASSKGTGNNQPQHF.

This clonotype was observed many times. The genes are TRBV24-1 and TRBJ2-7, with D unclear. The V gene lost 5 bases and the J gene lost 3 bases, with 13 bases spanning the gap. Germline V gene data show CDR1 as KGHDR and CDR2 as SFDVKD. The CDR3 has 14 amino acids. CDR3 loop: CATSGASPYYEQYF. CDR3 nucleotides: TGTGCCACCAGTGGGGCCTCCCCGTACTACGAGCAGTACTTC.

In its sample, this clonotype was seen a few times. Its ends do not fully match the called genes, so a read error is possible. The V gene is TRBV6-5, the J gene TRBJ2-2; D is unresolved. The germline CDR1 and CDR2 sequences are MNHEY and SVGAGI. The CDR3 spans 16 residues. The CDR3 loop is CASSHSRGRNTGELFF. The CDR3 DNA is TGTGCCAGCAGTCACTCGAGAGGACGGAACACCGGGGAGCTGTTTTTT.

This clonotype was observed at least ten times. V and J are TRBV14 and TRBJ1-6; D gene unclear. The germline gives CDR1 SGHDN, CDR2 FVKESK. CDR3 length: 12 amino acids. The ends were cut back, 2 bases at V and 10 bases at J, with 6 bases in the middle. The CDR3 DNA sequence: TGTGCCAGCAGCCAATTGAGATCACCCCTCCACTTT. This encodes CASSQLRSPLHF.

In this sample, this clonotype turned up many times. The genes are TRBV7-3 and TRBJ1-2; D remains unclear. The CDR3 contains 15 residues. CDR1 SGHTA and CDR2 FQGTGA come from the germline V gene. V lost 8 bases to trimming and J lost 3 bases, with 19 bases between them. The CDR3: CASFQREGPDYGYTF. The CDR3, as DNA: TGTGCCAGCTTTCAACGGGAAGGGCCAGACTATGGCTACACCTTC.